This T cell receptor beta chain was retrieved from a study of control samples from healthy donors and cancer patients. TCRdb's table, derived via immunoSEQ multiplex PCR, lists solely in-frame clones and lacks some. The data show tens of thousands of clones, with around 94% seen just once and roughly a quarter held by the top ten. What was sequenced was blood. The receptor comes from a man aged 55 to 70 in good health.

The CDR3 sequence: CAISELGTGESGYTF. The CDR3 coding sequence is TGTGCCATCAGTGAGTTAGGGACAGGGGAAAGTGGCTACACCTTC. V is TRBV10-3 and J is TRBJ1-2; TRBD1 matches at 10 bases. The CDR3 runs to 15 residues. V trimming: 1 base; J trimming: 7 bases; junction bases outside the gene matches: 6. Looked up from germline, CDR1 is ENHRY and CDR2 is SYGVKD.